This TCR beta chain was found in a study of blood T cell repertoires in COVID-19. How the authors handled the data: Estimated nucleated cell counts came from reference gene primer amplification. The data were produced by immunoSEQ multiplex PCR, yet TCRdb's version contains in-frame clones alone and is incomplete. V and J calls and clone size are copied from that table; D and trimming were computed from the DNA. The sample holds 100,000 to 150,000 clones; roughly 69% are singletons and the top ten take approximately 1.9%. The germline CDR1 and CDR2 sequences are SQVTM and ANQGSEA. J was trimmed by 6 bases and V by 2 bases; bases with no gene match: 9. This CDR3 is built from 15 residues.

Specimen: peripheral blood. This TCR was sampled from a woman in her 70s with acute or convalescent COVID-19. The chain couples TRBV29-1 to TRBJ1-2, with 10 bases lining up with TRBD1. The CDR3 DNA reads TGCAGCGTTGAATATCAAGGGACAGGGGTAGATGGCTACACCTTC. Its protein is CSVEYQGTGVDGYTF.